The rows below give T cell receptor beta chains drawn from one sample of a study of T cells in tuberculosis. Some clones are missing from TCRdb's copy, which holds only in-frame ones; the method was immunoSEQ multiplex PCR. The repertoire holds 30,000 to 40,000 clones, with more than 85% as singletons. Sample: PBMCs, taken at tuberculosis diagnosis. These receptors were taken from an adult with tuberculosis. CDR3s include the opening cysteine and the closing phenylalanine or tryptophan. D genes are given only for firm matches. The size field is filled for only some rows; it gives once, few, many or a size class.

TRBV4-1	TRBJ1-3	NA	TRBD1	CASSQDRPGQGGNTIYF	TGCGCCAGCAGCCAAGATCGACCGGGACAGGGTGGAAACACCATATATTTT
TRBV10-1	TRBJ1-5	NA	TRBD1	CASPAKMGQQFQHF	TGCGCCAGCCCCGCTAAGATGGGACAGCAATTCCAGCATTTT
TRBV28	TRBJ1-2	NA	TRBD1	CASHPGQHYGYTF	TGTGCCAGCCATCCGGGACAGCACTATGGCTACACCTTC
TRBV11-2	TRBJ1-1	NA	TRBD1	CASSLQGAGAEAFF	TGTGCCAGCAGCTTGCAGGGGGCTGGCGCTGAAGCTTTCTTT
TRBV7-8	TRBJ1-1	NA	NA	CASSVGPGSEAFF	TGTGCCAGCAGCGTGGGCCCGGGGAGTGAAGCTTTCTTT
TRBV5-3	TRBJ2-2	NA	TRBD1	CARSSSSPGTGATNTGELFF	TGTGCCAGAAGCTCCTCCTCTCCCGGGACAGGGGCGACGAACACCGGGGAGCTGTTTTTT
TRBV12-5	TRBJ2-2	NA	NA	CASGLVLNTGELFF	TGTGCTAGTGGTCTGGTCCTGAACACCGGGGAGCTGTTTTTT
TRBV4-2	TRBJ1-4	NA	NA	CASSQDHPDQGKLFF	TGTGCCAGCAGCCAAGATCATCCGGACCAGGGAAAACTGTTTTTT
TRBV27	TRBJ1-2	NA	TRBD1	CASSQGQGAHYGYTF	TGTGCCAGCAGTCAGGGGCAGGGGGCACACTACGGCTACACCTTC
TRBV5-4	TRBJ2-5	NA	NA	CASSLRDIGIETQYF	TGTGCCAGCAGCCTGAGGGACATCGGCATAGAGACCCAGTACTTC
TRBV19	TRBJ2-2	NA	NA	CASSSAVNTGELFF	TGTGCCAGTAGTTCTGCGGTGAACACCGGGGAGCTGTTTTTT
TRBV30	TRBJ2-1	NA	TRBD1	CAWALGQGVTYEQFF	TGTGCCTGGGCGCTCGGACAGGGGGTAACTTATGAGCAGTTCTTC
TRBV9	TRBJ2-5	NA	TRBD2	CASSIGTSGFQETQYF	TGTGCCAGCAGCATCGGGACTAGCGGCTTCCAAGAGACCCAGTACTTC
TRBV5-1	TRBJ2-2	NA	TRBD2	CASSLAGLDNTGELFF	TGCGCCAGCAGCTTGGCGGGACTAGACAACACCGGGGAGCTGTTTTTT
TRBV19	TRBJ1-3	NA	NA	CASTPGYGGVKSGNTIYF	TGTGCCAGTACCCCCGGGTACGGAGGGGTGAAGTCTGGAAACACCATATATTTT
TRBV11-2	TRBJ2-3	few	NA	CASSHFPDGGLDGTDTQYF	TGTGCCAGCAGCCATTTCCCGGACGGAGGCCTGGACGGGACAGATACGCAGTATTTT
TRBV9	TRBJ2-7	NA	NA	CASSTGKESSYEQYF	TGTGCCAGCAGCACGGGTAAAGAGAGCTCCTACGAGCAGTACTTC
TRBV18	TRBJ1-1	NA	NA	CASSPGRITEAFF	TGTGCCAGCTCACCAGGGAGGATCACTGAAGCTTTCTTT
TRBV9	TRBJ2-3	NA	TRBD1	CASSVTGGHTTDTQYF	TGTGCCAGCAGCGTGACAGGGGGCCATACCACAGATACGCAGTATTTT
TRBV7-3	TRBJ1-5	NA	NA	CASSFYARVSNQPQHF	TGTGCCAGCAGCTTCTACGCTCGGGTTAGCAATCAGCCCCAGCATTTT
TRBV27	TRBJ1-1	NA	TRBD1	CASSLSQGGDAFF	TGTGCCAGCAGTTTAAGCCAGGGGGGTGACGCTTTCTTT
TRBV27	TRBJ1-2	NA	TRBD1	CASRRQGPGGYTF	TGTGCCAGCAGGAGACAGGGTCCCGGCGGCTACACCTTC
TRBV7-2	TRBJ2-7	NA	TRBD1	CASSFPHGTDDEQYF	TGTGCCAGCAGCTTCCCCCACGGGACAGACGACGAGCAGTACTTC
TRBV2	TRBJ2-4	NA	TRBD1	CASSGTATIKNIQYF	TGTGCCAGCAGCGGGACAGCTACAATAAAAAACATTCAGTACTTC